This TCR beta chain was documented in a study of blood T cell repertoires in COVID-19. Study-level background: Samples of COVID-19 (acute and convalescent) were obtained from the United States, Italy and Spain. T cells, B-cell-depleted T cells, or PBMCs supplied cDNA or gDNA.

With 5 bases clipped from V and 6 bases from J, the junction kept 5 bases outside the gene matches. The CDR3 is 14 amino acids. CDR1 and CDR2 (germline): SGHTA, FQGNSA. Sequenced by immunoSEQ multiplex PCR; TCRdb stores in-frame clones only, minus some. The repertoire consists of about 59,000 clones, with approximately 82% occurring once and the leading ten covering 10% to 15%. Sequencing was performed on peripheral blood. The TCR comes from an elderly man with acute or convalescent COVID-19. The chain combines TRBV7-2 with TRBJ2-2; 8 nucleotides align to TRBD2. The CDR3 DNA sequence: TGTGCCAGCAGCCCGGGACTAGTTCCCGGGGAGCTGTTTTTT. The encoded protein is CASSPGLVPGELFF.